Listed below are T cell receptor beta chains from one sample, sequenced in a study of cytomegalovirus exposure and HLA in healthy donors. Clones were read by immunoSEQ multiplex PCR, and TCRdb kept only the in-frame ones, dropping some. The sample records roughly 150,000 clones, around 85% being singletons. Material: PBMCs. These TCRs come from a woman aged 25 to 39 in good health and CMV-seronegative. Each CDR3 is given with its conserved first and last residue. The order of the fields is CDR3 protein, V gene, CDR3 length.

cdr3_aa: CASSISLAGVDEQFF; v_call: TRBV19; cdr3_length: 15
cdr3_aa: CASSLGVANEKLFF; v_call: TRBV5-1; cdr3_length: 14
cdr3_aa: CASSFSTGGLANTGELFF; v_call: TRBV27; cdr3_length: 18
cdr3_aa: CASRRDRMNTEAFF; v_call: TRBV6-1; cdr3_length: 14
cdr3_aa: CATSRDPGAILDNEQFF; v_call: TRBV15; cdr3_length: 17
cdr3_aa: CASSEGALNTEAFF; v_call: TRBV6-5; cdr3_length: 14
cdr3_aa: CASSFTVNTEAFF; v_call: TRBV6-5; cdr3_length: 13
cdr3_aa: CASSSPGLGRSDTQYF; v_call: TRBV7-3; cdr3_length: 16
cdr3_aa: CASSVKGGAGANVLTF; v_call: TRBV6-1; cdr3_length: 16
cdr3_aa: CASIARSGNTIYF; v_call: TRBV28; cdr3_length: 13
cdr3_aa: CASTRDRANEKLFF; v_call: TRBV2; cdr3_length: 14
cdr3_aa: CASSKQGTNYEQYF; v_call: TRBV27; cdr3_length: 14
cdr3_aa: CSVVWGGETQYF; v_call: TRBV29-1; cdr3_length: 12
cdr3_aa: CASSLGTGAGEKNEQFF; v_call: TRBV27; cdr3_length: 17
cdr3_aa: CSVEDMSSGGGYETQYF; v_call: TRBV29-1; cdr3_length: 17
cdr3_aa: CASSPLGSNEQFF; v_call: TRBV6-5; cdr3_length: 13
cdr3_aa: CASSFDGLYGYTF; v_call: TRBV5-1; cdr3_length: 13
cdr3_aa: CASSDQDRGSTDTQYF; v_call: TRBV10-1; cdr3_length: 16
cdr3_aa: CASSGTGRVGETQYF; v_call: TRBV6-1; cdr3_length: 15
cdr3_aa: CASSFLDSSYNSPLHF; v_call: TRBV28; cdr3_length: 16
cdr3_aa: CASWGRVEKLFF; v_call: TRBV28; cdr3_length: 12
cdr3_aa: CASSYEPTDTQYF; v_call: TRBV5-4; cdr3_length: 13
cdr3_aa: CASSIGQGNYEQYF; v_call: TRBV19; cdr3_length: 14
cdr3_aa: CASSPTGGDSKNIQYF; v_call: TRBV6-6; cdr3_length: 16
cdr3_aa: CASSIRDYGYTF; v_call: TRBV19; cdr3_length: 12
cdr3_aa: CASSLRQGQEAFF; v_call: TRBV11-3; cdr3_length: 13
cdr3_aa: CASSFGAGGNEKLFF; v_call: TRBV7-9; cdr3_length: 15
cdr3_aa: CASSVGSSGLGWETQYF; v_call: TRBV9; cdr3_length: 17
cdr3_aa: CASSHSTGELFF; v_call: TRBV7-9; cdr3_length: 12
cdr3_aa: CASSQSRAGGLGDTQYF; v_call: TRBV4-3; cdr3_length: 17
cdr3_aa: CAVNPGQASYEQYF; v_call: TRBV10-3; cdr3_length: 14
cdr3_aa: CASSQVLRNYGYTF; v_call: TRBV4-3; cdr3_length: 14
cdr3_aa: CATAGTFLGDYEQYF; v_call: TRBV6-5; cdr3_length: 15
cdr3_aa: CASSREATNEKLFF; v_call: TRBV7-9; cdr3_length: 14
cdr3_aa: CSVEDRDGYTF; v_call: TRBV29-1; cdr3_length: 11
cdr3_aa: CASSQLGLAVNEQFF; v_call: TRBV4-1; cdr3_length: 15